This T cell receptor (beta chain) was observed in a study of CD8+CD57+ T cells in acquired aplastic anemia (dated by TCRdb to 2017 to 2018). Concerning the study at large: Extracted DNA from sorted CD4+ and CD8+ cells averaged approximately 3 ug, ranging from roughly 0.17 to 30 ug. Healthy donor samples averaged about 9.9 million reads for CD4+ and 11 million to 12 million for CD8+ cells.

TCR beta VDJ combination and CDR3 sequence profiling used genomic DNA as the template. TCR repertoire sequencing was run on an Illumina HiSeq 2000. Concerning the study's data processing: TRBV/TRBJ rearrangement plots, CDR3 size and DJ length profiles, and Simpson's diversity index were used to assess repertoires. The immunodominant clone was defined as the most abundant DNA sequence in deep sequencing data. CDR3 amino acid sequences were screened for sharing across subjects and compared with published repertoires and the VDJdb database. TCRdb trimmed the raw reads at Q25, called clones with MiXCR and kept productive beta chains. Each CDR3 protein gets just one entry, which takes the most common genes and DNA from the rows behind it. These V and J calls originate from TCRdb's pipeline instead of the authors' own analysis. Across this sample there are under 250,000 distinct CDR3 sequences, with 34% seen only once. In total, the top ten clones hold 1.1% of the sample.

The CDR3 measures 14 amino acids from cysteine to phenylalanine. Left in the record is the CDR3 DNA by itself, 42 bases read in frame from the first base. CDR1 and CDR2 were assigned from the germline V gene as SGHTA and FQGNSA. The germline ends are 10 bases apart after V is trimmed by 5 bases and J by 1 base. Beyond this particular receptor, the publication reports: No significant difference in CD8+ Simpson's diversity was found between patients and healthy controls (P=0.060). Some 27 CD8+ CDR3 sequences were found in both patients and controls but appeared to be highly expressed in patients and within the immunodominant clones of the patients.

TCR repertoires of sorted CD4+ and CD8+ blood T cells from severe aplastic anemia patients and healthy subjects were deep-sequenced in the study. Ficoll-Paque density gradient centrifugation was used to isolate peripheral blood mononuclear cells. Before DNA extraction, CD4+ and CD8+ T cells were sorted by FACS or by magnetic beads. Regarding this clonotype: It lacks a known antigen. Qualities for individual bases were not recorded, and no much larger clone is one base off.

The sequence joins TRBV7-2 to TRBJ2-3, with no confidently assigned D gene. The specimen sequenced was sorted CD4+, CD8+, or CD8+CD57+ T cells (not recorded which) from PBMCs. The TCR sequence derives from a human donor in good health, serving as a control. The nucleotide sequence reads TGTGCCAGCAGCCCAGCCTCTCGCACAGATACGCAGTATTTT. This yields the protein CASSPASRTDTQYF. Supplemented by the reference TRBV7-2 and TRBJ2-3 proteins around the CDR3, the complete variable domain is GAGVSQSPSNKVTEKGKDVELRCDPISGHTALYWYRQSLGQGLEFLIYFQGNSAPDKSGLPSDRFSAERTGGSVSTLTIQRTQQEDSAVYLCASSPASRTDTQYFGPGTRLTVL.